Presented here are 24 T cell receptor beta chains from one specimen sequenced in a study of blood T cell repertoires in COVID-19 (dated by TCRdb to between 2020 and 2021). The library relied on the immunoSEQ multiplex PCR assay. TCRdb stores this immuneACCESS table with in-frame sequences only. Part of the clones is absent; in the studies checked, under half of the shortfall reflects unresolved V genes, and no reason is known for the rest. This sample comprises roughly 310,000 clones, approximately 91% of them detected only once. Approximately 8.8% of the sample lies in the top ten. Sequencing was carried out using PBMCs or T cells enriched from blood (not recorded which). The source is a woman in her 40s who had recovered from COVID-19.

The rearrangement links TRBV19 to TRBJ2-3; 9 positions match TRBD2. V lost 6 bases and J lost 8; bases outside the gene matches: 15. The CDR3 covers 16 residues. Looked up from germline, CDR1 is LNHDA and CDR2 is SQIVND (reference sequence). The CDR3 spells CASRGMSREGRGTQYF. The CDR3 bases are TGTGCCAGTAGGGGTATGTCGCGGGAGGGCCGGGGTACGCAGTATTTT.

The chain joins TRBV7-9 to TRBJ2-3; 10 positions match TRBD2. The CDR3 runs to 16 residues. Germline V CDR1 and CDR2: SEHNR, FQNEAQ (reference sequence). Germline trimming cut 6 bases from V and 4 bases from J; bases unmatched to any gene: 10. CDR3 nucleotides: TGTGCCAGCAGTCAAAGCGGGGGGGCCCCTCCAGATACGCAGTATTTT. It specifies CASSQSGGAPPDTQYF.

The V and J genes are TRBV4-3 and TRBJ2-3; TRBD2 agrees at 7 bases. V lost 0 bases, J lost 3 bases, and 3 bases stayed unmatched. Germline V gene lookup returns CDR1 LGHNA and CDR2 YSLEER. CDR3 size: 15 residues. The CDR3 bases are TGCGCCAGCAGCCAAGAGCGGGAGTGGACAGATACGCAGTATTTT. Its translation: CASSQEREWTDTQYF.

The V call is TRBV5-4, the J call TRBJ2-7; possible D gene TRBD1, 6 bases. The CDR3 consists of 15 residues. Germline values: CDR1 SGHNT, CDR2 YYREEE (reference sequence). The V end lost 3 bases, the J end lost 8 bases, and 21 bases lay between the germline ends. The CDR3 DNA reads TGTGCCAGCAGCTCCTCCAGGGGTGGGTTAGTACAGCAGTACTTC. Its translation: CASSSSRGGLVQQYF.

This CDR3 is CASSYWTGPNTGELFF. The CDR3, as DNA: TGTGCCAGCAGCTACTGGACAGGCCCGAACACCGGGGAGCTGTTTTTT. The chain links TRBV21-1 to TRBJ2-2; TRBD1 reflects the table's D call only, with no check against the DNA. TRBV21-1 is a recognized pseudogene. This CDR3 has 16 amino acids.

The rearrangement joins TRBV18 to TRBJ1-2; 9 bases are shared with TRBD1. Germline CDR1 is KGHSH and CDR2 is LQKENI. The CDR3 is 13 residues long. J gave up 6 bases and V 3 bases, and 2 bases lay outside the gene matches. The CDR3 is CASSPGTGNGYTF. Here the CDR3 DNA reads TGTGCCAGCTCACCCGGGACAGGGAATGGCTACACCTTC.

The gene calls are TRBV3-1 (or the pseudogene TRBV3-2) and TRBJ1-5; no firm D call. Trimming removed 2 bases from V and 3 bases from J, with 11 bases in between. Germline assignment: CDR1 LGHDT and CDR2 YNNKEL (reference sequence). This CDR3 is 15 amino acids long. DNA of the CDR3: TGTGCCAGCAGCCAAACGGGTCTGAACAATCAGCCCCAGCATTTT. Protein sequence: CASSQTGLNNQPQHF.

The chain couples TRBV19 to TRBJ1-1, with TRBD1 matching over 12 bases. Trimming took 3 bases from V and 1 from J; bases not matched to a gene: 3. Germline loops: CDR1 LNHDA, CDR2 SQIVND (reference sequence). CDR3 size: 16 residues. In DNA, the CDR3 is TGTGCCAGTAGTATCGGGACAGGGGGCTGGAACACTGAAGCTTTCTTT. Protein: CASSIGTGGWNTEAFF.

The gene calls are TRBV7-8 and TRBJ2-3; weak D call: TRBD2 (6 bases). Trimming took 6 bases from V and 4 from J, leaving 11 bases between them. This CDR3 is 13 amino acids long. Germline CDR1 reads SGHVS; CDR2 reads FQNEAQ. The CDR3 here is CASSRTNPDTQYF. As DNA, the CDR3 is TGTGCCAGCAGTAGGACTAACCCAGATACGCAGTATTTT.

This chain joins TRBV7-8 and TRBJ2-7, with D hard to call. Trimming cost V 1 base and J 5 bases, with 15 bases left between them. The germline gives CDR1 SGHVS, CDR2 FQNEAQ. The CDR3 loop spans 15 amino acids. CDR3 amino acids: CASSLVHSGRNEQYF. DNA for the CDR3: TGTGCCAGCAGCTTAGTCCACTCTGGTAGAAACGAGCAGTACTTC.

The genes are TRBV11-3 and TRBJ1-2, with D tentatively TRBD1 (6 bases). Germline loops: CDR1 SGHNT, CDR2 YENEEA. The V gene lost 2 bases and the J gene lost 5 bases, with 12 bases spanning the gap. This CDR3 has 14 residues. CDR3 sequence: CASSLNTGFYGYTF. In nucleotides, the CDR3 is TGTGCCAGCAGCTTAAATACAGGGTTTTATGGCTACACCTTC.

V is TRBV28 and J is TRBJ2-7, with D uncertain. The V end was cut by 4 bases, the J end by 5 bases, with 18 bases between. This CDR3 comprises 15 residues. Looked up from germline, CDR1 is MDHEN and CDR2 is SYDVKM. The CDR3 region has the DNA TGTGCCAGCAGTTCCCAGAGGATCCTCGCCCACGAGCAGTACTTC. Its protein is CASSSQRILAHEQYF. Based on the CDR3 plus reference TRBV28 and TRBJ2-7, the full variable domain is DVKVTQSSRYLVKRTGEKVFLECVQDMDHENMFWYRQDPGLGLRLIYFSYDVKMKEKGDIPEGYSVSREKKERFSLILESASTNQTSMYLCASSSQRILAHEQYFGPGTRLTVT.

This clone was recorded once. This sequence joins TRBV7-2 and TRBJ2-6; D remains ambiguous. The CDR3 runs to 17 residues. Per germline, CDR1 SGHTA and CDR2 FQGNSA. V lost 6 bases, J lost 1 base, and 16 bases lay in between. The chain's CDR3 is CASSWAPLISGANVLTF. Written as DNA, the CDR3 is TGTGCCAGCAGTTGGGCCCCCCTAATTTCTGGGGCCAACGTCCTGACTTTC.

V usage is TRBV28 and J usage is TRBJ1-5, with TRBD1 matching 7 bases. The CDR3 has 17 residues. Trimming at V came to 4 bases and at J to 4 bases, leaving 13 bases not matched to a gene. CDR1 is MDHEN and CDR2 is SYDVKM in the germline V gene. The CDR3 coding sequence is TGTGCCAGCAGTTCCCTCGCGACAGGGCTTAGAAATCAGCCCCAGCATTTT. It encodes CASSSLATGLRNQPQHF. Full variable domain (rest looked up from reference TRBV28 and TRBJ1-5): DVKVTQSSRYLVKRTGEKVFLECVQDMDHENMFWYRQDPGLGLRLIYFSYDVKMKEKGDIPEGYSVSREKKERFSLILESASTNQTSMYLCASSSLATGLRNQPQHFGDGTRLSIL.

This sequence joins TRBV4-2 and TRBJ2-1; 8 positions match TRBD2. V lost 4 bases and J lost 3; bases outside the gene matches: 14. Germline CDR1 and CDR2: LGHNA and YNFKEQ. This CDR3 comprises 18 residues. CDR3 nucleotides: TGTGCCAGCAGCCCCACCTTCCCGACTAGCGAGAACTACAATGAGCAGTTCTTC. It encodes CASSPTFPTSENYNEQFF.

The chain carries TRBV7-2 and TRBJ1-5, with D hard to call. The germline V and J ends were trimmed by 1 base and 0 bases, with 10 bases remaining between them. The CDR3 covers 16 residues. Germline V gene lookup returns CDR1 SGHTA and CDR2 FQGNSA. CDR3: CASSLVSGNSNQPQHF. In DNA, the CDR3 is TGTGCCAGCAGCTTAGTTTCGGGAAATAGCAATCAGCCCCAGCATTTT.

This clone was detected ten times or more. The chain uses TRBV28 and TRBJ2-7; TRBD1 agrees at 9 bases. The CDR3 length is 14 residues. Germline V lookup: CDR1 MDHEN, CDR2 SYDVKM. V lost 7 bases, J lost 3 bases, and 7 bases stayed unmatched. The CDR3 region has the DNA TGTGCCAGCAAACCTGAGGGACAGGGCTACGAGCAGTACTTC. Amino acid sequence: CASKPEGQGYEQYF.

This chain connects TRBV10-1 to TRBJ2-7; 7 nucleotides match TRBD1. The CDR3 covers 14 residues. Per the germline V gene, CDR1 is WNHNN and CDR2 is SYGVQD (reference sequence). V dropped 0 bases and J dropped 2; count of bases not matched to a gene: 1. The CDR3 coding sequence is TGCGCCAGCAGTGAGTCCGGGACAGCCTACGAGCAGTACTTC. This codes for CASSESGTAYEQYF.

The rearrangement links TRBV30 to TRBJ2-1; 9 bases are shared with TRBD1. J gave up 8 bases and V 5 bases, and 10 bases lay outside the gene matches. Per the germline V gene, CDR1 is GTSNPN and CDR2 is SVGIG (reference sequence). The CDR3 sequence is 14 residues long. CDR3 loop: CAWGRRDRAYEQFF. CDR3 coding DNA: TGTGCCTGGGGAAGGCGGGACAGGGCCTATGAGCAGTTCTTC.

This clone was observed once. The V and J genes are TRBV2 and TRBJ2-7; D not resolved. CDR1 is SNHLY and CDR2 is FYNNEI in the germline V gene. The CDR3 has 17 residues. V shed 2 bases and J shed 2 bases, with 19 bases lying between them. The CDR3 sequence: CASSESQWAGLPYEQYF. CDR3 coding DNA: TGTGCCAGCAGTGAATCGCAGTGGGCAGGCCTACCCTACGAGCAGTACTTC.

The chain joins TRBV21-1 to TRBJ2-1; TRBD1 is the table's D call, not checked against the DNA. TRBV21-1 is a pseudogene locus. The CDR3 consists of 14 residues. CDR3 sequence reads: CASSSSGVYNEQFF. CDR3 DNA: TGTGCCAGCAGTAGCTCAGGGGTCTACAATGAGCAGTTCTTC.

This clone showed up just a few times. The CDR3 loop is CASSVQPLYEQYF. The CDR3 DNA follows: TGTGCCAGCAGCGTACAACCACTTTACGAGCAGTACTTC. V gene TRBV9 combines with J gene TRBJ2-7, with D hard to call. V was shortened by 1 base and J by 4 bases, with 9 bases between the two germline ends. The germline V gene has CDR1 SGDLS and CDR2 YYNGEE. The CDR3 consists of 13 residues.

V usage is TRBV9 and J usage is TRBJ2-1; a possible D gene is TRBD1 (6 bases). Germline V gene data show CDR1 as SGDLS and CDR2 as YYNGEE. The CDR3 is 15 residues long. V lost 0 bases, J lost 4 bases, and 11 bases lay in between. CDR3 sequence (DNA): TGTGCCAGCAGCGTAGATCAGGGGCCGTACAATGAGCAGTTCTTC. As protein: CASSVDQGPYNEQFF.

The chain joins TRBV7-9 to TRBJ2-7; 9 nucleotides match TRBD2. J lost 6 bases, V lost 4 bases, and 10 bases had no gene match. The CDR3 has 15 amino acids. Germline-derived CDR1 and CDR2 are SEHNR and FQNEAQ (reference sequence). CDR3 amino acids: CASSSSGGRGAEQYF. In DNA form, the CDR3 reads TGTGCCAGCAGCTCCTCTGGCGGGAGGGGGGCCGAGCAGTACTTC. Drawing the rest from reference TRBV7-9 and TRBJ2-7, the complete variable domain is DTGVSQNPRHKITKRGQNVTFRCDPISEHNRLYWYRQTLGQGPEFLTYFQNEAQLEKSRLLSDRFSAERPKGSFSTLEIQRTEQGDSAMYLCASSSSGGRGAEQYFGPGTRLTVT.